This TCR beta chain was captured by sequencing in a study of blood T cell repertoires in COVID-19 (dated by TCRdb to the early 2020s). Study-level background: Collaborator samples came from the United States, Italy and Spain and covered acute and convalescent phases of COVID-19. The material from the prospective study consisted of cDNA or gDNA derived from T cells, B-cell-depleted T cells, or PBMCs. The dataset comprised deeply sampled blood TCRbeta repertoires from subjects exposed to, actively infected with, or recovered from COVID-19. A freely available public database, intended as a resource for researchers studying the immune response to SARS-CoV-2, is where the repertoires were released. Samples were obtained from the ongoing ImmuneRACE study (first 160 participants) and from over 1,000 subjects provided by 6 global collaborators. Sample metadata almost always included a de-identified subject ID, COVID-19 status, age in years and sex. HLA class I and class II types, where available, came from metadata supplied by the sample provider rather than from assay-based typing.

For CDR1 and CDR2, the germline V gene (reference sequence) lists LNHDA and SQIVND. The CDR3 sequence holds 15 residues, the cysteine and phenylalanine included. CDR3 DNA only is kept here, 45 bases in frame from base 1. V is cut back by 5 bases and J by 7 bases, with 9 bases in the junction unmatched. About this clone itself: Its antigen specificity is not known. No qualities accompany the bases; no much larger clone lies one base away.

What the study reported, not specific to this receptor: Clinical and demographic metadata were provided uncurated, with the amount varying by source and participant.

Collaborating institutions collected whole blood in K2EDTA tubes following their own protocols. Collaborator samples were shipped for TCRbeta analysis as frozen whole blood, isolated PBMCs, or DNA extracted from either sample type. The immunoSEQ Assay, a bias-controlled multiplex PCR, was used to amplify TCRbeta CDR3 regions from genomic DNA. The authors' analysis ran thus. The number of nucleated cells in each sample was estimated by amplification of reference gene primers within the assay. Sequence reads were collapsed and filtered to measure the absolute abundance of every unique TCRbeta CDR3 rearrangement. Productive Simpson clonality was computed per sample as the square root of Simpson's diversity index over productive rearrangements. TCRdb limited this immuneACCESS table to in-frame rearrangements with V and J called. A share of clones is missing; checked studies link under half to unresolved V genes, and the rest is unexplained. The DNA was the basis for D and trimming; V, J and clone size are from that table. This sample has some 99,000 clones in its table, and around 82% of those were observed once. Around 4.7% of the sample is taken by the ten largest.

Rearrangement joined TRBV19 to TRBJ1-4, and TRBD1 aligns with 8 junction nucleotides. What was sequenced was peripheral blood. This receptor was identified in a human donor in a cohort sampled during active or convalescent COVID-19. The CDR3 region: CASSARTGLREKLFF. The nucleotides read TGTGCCAGTAGTGCCCGGACAGGGTTGCGTGAAAAACTGTTTTTT.